This TCR beta chain was recovered during a study of blood T cell repertoires in COVID-19. Whole-study context: The United States, Italy and Spain provided the acute and convalescent COVID-19 samples.

The sample holds a few counts of this clone. Original handling: Amplifying reference gene primers gave estimates of nucleated cell counts. Repertoires were generated with immunoSEQ multiplex PCR, while TCRdb's copy carries only in-frame clones and drops some. Clonal size and the V and J genes are those of that table, whereas D and trimming came from the DNA. The repertoire holds approximately 10,000 clones, with roughly three quarters as singletons. The sequenced sample was peripheral blood. The receptor was derived from a man aged 55 to 70 with active COVID-19.

The CDR3 DNA sequence: TGTGCCAGCAGGAAGGGGACAGGGAACTATGGCTACACCTTC. Its translation: CASRKGTGNYGYTF. The V gene is TRBV6-5, the J gene TRBJ1-2; 9 nucleotides line up with TRBD1. Germline values: CDR1 MNHEY, CDR2 SVGAGI. The CDR3 spans 14 residues. V shed 6 bases, J shed 2 bases, and the junction held 4 bases outside the gene matches.